The TCR beta chain described here comes from a study of blood T cell repertoires in COVID-19. For the study at large: Acute and convalescent COVID-19 samples came from the United States, Italy and Spain. The analysed material was cDNA or gDNA that came from T cells, B-cell-depleted T cells, or PBMCs.

Study processing details: The assay estimated nucleated cells by amplifying reference gene primers. The table came from immunoSEQ multiplex PCR; TCRdb's copy has only in-frame clones and leaves some out. V and J calls and clone size are copied from that table; D and trimming were computed from the DNA. The sample carries 50,000 to 75,000 clones, 60% to 85% recorded once. Trimming at V came to 1 base and at J to 2 bases, leaving 2 bases not matched to a gene. The CDR3 loop spans 15 amino acids. Germline values: CDR1 MDHEN, CDR2 SYDVKM. The genes are TRBV28 and TRBJ1-3; 7 nucleotides line up with TRBD1. Sequenced sample: peripheral blood. The source is a woman of 80 years or more with acute or convalescent COVID-19. DNA for the CDR3: TGTGCCAGCAGTTTATCCACAGGGGCTGGAAACACCATATATTTT. Translated, it gives CASSLSTGAGNTIYF.